This is a list of T cell receptor beta chains from one sample in a study of T cell responses to AZD1222 COVID-19 vaccine. Only in-frame clones appear in the TCRdb table, and some are missing; sequencing was by immunoSEQ multiplex PCR. The profile covers over 150,000 clones, with just under 95% appearing a single time and over 1.5% taken by the ten largest. Here the sequenced sample was peripheral blood, taken on day 0 of AZD1222 vaccination. Source of these receptors: an adult in good health. Each CDR3 is given with its conserved first and last residue. Fields, in order: J gene, V gene, clone size, D gene, CDR3 DNA, CDR3 protein. D genes are given only for firm matches. Clone size appears in some rows only: once, few, many, or a class for an expanded clone.

TRBJ1-3	TRBV19	.	.	TGTGCCAGTAGTATAACAGGTTCTGGAAACACCATATATTTT	CASSITGSGNTIYF
TRBJ2-7	TRBV11-1	.	TRBD2	TGTGCCAGCAGCCCCTCACTAGCGGGAAGATACGAGCAGTACTTC	CASSPSLAGRYEQYF
TRBJ2-2	TRBV6-2/TRBV6-3	.	TRBD2	TGTGCCAGCAGCCTCAGGGTAGCGGGGGCCGCCGGGGAGCTGTTTTTT	CASSLRVAGAAGELFF
TRBJ2-2	TRBV11-2	.	.	TGTGCCAGCAGCTCCTTTTGGGGCACCGGGGAGCTGTTTTTT	CASSSFWGTGELFF
TRBJ2-7	TRBV25-1	.	.	TGTGCCAGCAGTGAGACAGGCCATGGGTACGAGCAGTACTTC	CASSETGHGYEQYF
TRBJ2-7	TRBV3-1/TRBV3-2	.	.	TGTGCCAGCAGCCTAAACCGGGACACCTCCTACGAGCAGTACTTC	CASSLNRDTSYEQYF
TRBJ2-2	TRBV7-9	.	TRBD1	TGTGCCAGCATCCAGGGGGTGGGCGCGAACACCGGGGAGCTGTTTTTT	CASIQGVGANTGELFF
TRBJ2-7	TRBV19	.	.	TGTGCCAGTAGTCCTAAGGGGCTAAGTCACGAGCAGTACTTC	CASSPKGLSHEQYF
TRBJ1-1	TRBV18	.	.	TGTGCCAGCTCACCGGGCCTGAACACTGAAGCTTTCTTT	CASSPGLNTEAFF
TRBJ2-1	TRBV6-2/TRBV6-3	.	.	TGTGCCAGCAGTTCGCGGCTAGCCTCGAGTGAGCAGTTCTTC	CASSSRLASSEQFF
TRBJ1-2	TRBV28	once	.	TGTGCCAGCAGCATAAACTATGGCTACACCTTC	CASSINYGYTF
TRBJ2-1	TRBV7-7	.	.	TGTGCTAGCAGCTTAGGGAATAGCCTCTCCAATGAGCAGTTCTTC	CASSLGNSLSNEQFF
TRBJ2-7	TRBV12-3/TRBV12-4	.	.	TGTGCCAGCAGTTTCAAACACTACGAGCAGTACTTC	CASSFKHYEQYF
TRBJ2-7	TRBV5-6	.	TRBD2	TGTGCCAGCAGCTTAGGACTAGTACGCTACGAGCAGTACTTC	CASSLGLVRYEQYF
TRBJ1-1	TRBV11-3	once	TRBD1	TGTGCCAGCAGCTTAGCCGGGACAGGGAACACTGAAGCTTTCTTT	CASSLAGTGNTEAFF
TRBJ1-5	TRBV12-3/TRBV12-4	.	.	TGTGCCAGCAGGACCAAGAATCGGCCCCAGCATTTT	CASRTKNRPQHF
TRBJ2-4	TRBV2	once	.	TGTGCCAGCAGCGAAAGCCCGGAGGGTGACAAAAACATTCAGTACTTC	CASSESPEGDKNIQYF
TRBJ2-7	TRBV27	.	.	TGTGCCAGCAGTTCCTCGGACACCTTTGGGGAGCAGTACTTC	CASSSSDTFGEQYF